This T cell receptor (beta chain) was obtained from a study of blood T cells in healthy people across ages (dated by TCRdb to the mid-2010s). Some background on the complete study: In model experiments, template switching captured about one uniquely barcoded TCR beta cDNA molecule for every two T cells. To track age-related changes in TCR beta repertoire diversity, the study relied on deep sequencing normalized with unique cDNA molecular identifiers. Donors were grouped into four age groups: young (average roughly 16 years), middle-aged (approximately 41), aged (roughly 62) and long-lived (around 80). The study analyzed two additional independent replicas of 1 million unique cDNA reads from the same blood draw for two donors, one aged 18 to 29 and one aged 80 or older. Study-wide conclusions, independent of this receptor: Since profiling was done on bulk unsorted PBMCs, naive and antigen-experienced compartments could not be conclusively compared. Observed TCR beta diversity correlated strongly with the percentage of naive T cells measured by flow cytometry. Because donor CMV infection status was unknown, age-related changes in expanded clonotypes were potentially confounded. Estimates of total diversity based on one million sequenced T cells were considered lower bounds and underestimates. The long-lived group showed more naive CD4+ T cells, fewer expanded clones and increased TCR diversity than the aged group, suggesting age selection. Observed TCR beta diversity per million T cells fell roughly linearly with age, and a significant reduction was already apparent by age about 38.

The library was prepared using 5' RACE. The data were produced on an Illumina HiSeq 2500. A second PCR of roughly 6 to 11 cycles was performed with a sample-barcoded 5' primer and a J-beta primer mix. A template-switch 5' adaptor carrying 12 random nucleotides introduced a unique molecular identifier onto each TCR beta cDNA molecule. At least 2.5 million CDR3-containing paired-end reads were obtained from each sample. First-strand cDNA was synthesized from all RNA with the Mint cDNA synthesis kit, primed by a TRBC-specific oligonucleotide. Following uracil-DNA glycosylase treatment, all cDNA underwent a first 18-cycle PCR with the universal primers M1SS and BC2_uni_R. As for the authors' bioinformatics: Each sample was normalized by randomly selecting 1 million high-quality reads, each carrying a distinct molecular identifier. Reads sharing molecular identifiers were discarded rather than binned into consensus sequences. MiTCR, set to a Q25 quality threshold and the strictest error-elimination algorithm, was used for CDR3 identification, clonotype clustering and error correction. A nonparametric unseen species model with Euler transformation was used to estimate a lower bound on total TCR beta diversity. TCRdb redid the processing of the public reads, applying fastp at Q25 and MiXCR, and retained in-frame beta chains. For every CDR3 protein sequence, its rows merge into one entry that carries the most common genes and DNA. TCRdb, rather than the study authors, made the V and J calls. The sample records 750,000 or so distinct CDR3 sequences, just under 25% of which are singletons. The top ten clones comprise roughly 9% of the sample.

This clonotype has a handful of counts. The antigen it binds to is not known. Base qualities are not at hand, and no much larger clone is one base apart. The donors were roughly 39 Caucasian individuals from Russia, aged 6 to 90 years, who were systemically healthy. Each donor gave around 9.8 milliliters of peripheral blood, collected into EDTA-treated Vacutainer tubes. Ficoll-Paque density-gradient centrifugation was used to isolate PBMCs, with at least 7 million per sample. Trizol reagent was used to extract total RNA from PBMCs, with at least 6 micrograms per sample. The percentages of naive CD45RAhigh/CD27high T cells were determined by flow cytometry on a PBMC aliquot from every donor. Relative to germline, V is missing 6 bases and J is missing 4 bases, with 8 bases of the junction outside any gene match. For CDR1 and CDR2, the germline V gene (reference sequence) lists MNHNY and SVGAGI. The CDR3 measures 14 amino acids from cysteine to phenylalanine. The sequence is cut down to CDR3 DNA, 42 bases in frame from base 1.

These data were likewise used in another study, on T cells of mothers and their children. Drawing on the second study: Nine systemically healthy Caucasian individuals served as donors, namely three mothers together with their six children. cDNA synthesis consumed the entire amount of extracted RNA, loaded at about 1.5 ug RNA in each 15 ul reaction. In the second PCR, the M1S primer added sample barcodes and 2-4 random nucleotides. Over 9.5 million TCR beta CDR3 reads were obtained for each mother, and about 3 million reads were obtained for each child. Thymic selection shapes the output of TCR recombination in a similar way in related and unrelated pairs, and inherited differences have a minor effect. Related mother-child pairs always showed normalized repertoire overlap that was slightly higher than in unrelated mother-child pairs, though the difference was never significant. No persistent microchimeric T cell clones were found, with a detection sensitivity of 75 to 100 clones per million clonotypes. Deep NGS was used in the study to compare the TCR beta repertoires of mothers and children and to look for features that separate related mother-child pairs from unrelated individuals. On average, the children were approximately 11 +/- 4 years old, while the mothers were 40 +/- 4 years old. After adapter ligation was performed with NEBNext reagents, the libraries were sequenced on an Illumina HiSeq 2000 with 100+100 nt paired-end reads. To avoid cross-contamination, the mother libraries and the child libraries were prepared a month apart and sequenced in separate runs. For each donor, somewhere between roughly 450,000 and 2,100,000 distinct TCR beta clonotypes were identified. Naive TCR beta clonotypes were estimated from low-frequency clonotypes matched to each donor's FACS-determined naive share, without sorting.

Sequenced material: blood. The V and J genes are TRBV6-6 and TRBJ1-1; 7 bases in the middle match TRBD1. This TCR derives from a boy aged 5-17 years in good health. The DNA reads as follows: TGTGCCAGCAGCCAATCCAGGGGGGGCACTGAAGCTTTCTTT. It translates to CASSQSRGGTEAFF.